The sequence of this T cell receptor beta chain was determined in a study of Graves' ophthalmopathy and Graves' hyperthyroidism. Broader study findings: Most thyroid-expanded clonotypes exceeding 0.001 frequency were also found in blood. The 13-signature model separated ophthalmopathy from stable hyperthyroidism at almost 90% sensitivity and roughly 80% specificity.

CDR3 length equals 14 residues. V lost 5 bases and J 3 bases, leaving 12 bases between the germline ends. Germline V gives CDR1 LNHDA, CDR2 SQIVND (reference sequence). Hyperthyroidism in these 18- to 65-year-old patients was newly diagnosed, lasting under 2 months. Establishment of the diagnosis relied upon clinical symptoms, serum thyroxine, TRAb, thyroid ultrasound and orbital computed tomography. Beta-chain TCR CDR3 regions were amplified from RNA transcripts. First-round RT-PCR with HTBI primers preceded a second-round multiplex PCR. TCRdb reprocessed the multiplex PCR reads via MiXCR and lists one record per CDR3 protein. The sample records about 390,000 distinct CDR3 sequences, 15% being singletons. On this clonotype: The antigen remains unidentified.

Sequencing was performed on peripheral blood. This chain joins TRBV19 and TRBJ2-3, with D possibly being TRBD2 (6 bases). This receptor was obtained from a young woman with stable Graves' hyperthyroidism. The CDR3 sequence: CASSEGGGTDTQYF. CDR3 DNA sequence: TGTGCCAGTAGTGAGGGCGGAGGGACAGATACGCAGTATTTT. Supplemented by reference TRBV19 and TRBJ2-3, the full variable domain reads DGGITQSPKYLFRKEGQNVTLSCEQNLNHDAMYWYRQDPGQGLRLIYYSQIVNDFQKGDIAEGYSVSREKKESFPLTVTSAQKNPTAFYLCASSEGGGTDTQYFGPGTRLTVL.